A selection of T cell receptor beta chains follows, all from one sample in a study of blood T cells in healthy people across ages. MiXCR, run by TCRdb on the 5' RACE reads, gives a single entry per CDR3 protein. The data contain fewer than 800,000 distinct CDR3 sequences, around 49% of them singletons. Sequenced input: blood. These receptors all come from an older woman in good health. Each CDR3 is given with its conserved first and last residue. Each record gives: clone size, V gene, D gene, J gene, CDR3 protein, CDR3 DNA. The D gene is left open where the match is weak. Clone size, where shown, is once, few, many, or a class for clones that have expanded.

clone_size: -
v_call: TRBV5-1
d_call: -
j_call: TRBJ1-1
cdr3_aa: CASSFGKNTEAFF
cdr3_nt: TGCGCCAGCAGCTTCGGGAAGAACACTGAAGCTTTCTTT

clone_size: few
v_call: TRBV5-1
d_call: -
j_call: TRBJ2-7
cdr3_aa: CASSRGGLVKYEQYF
cdr3_nt: TGCGCCAGCAGCAGGGGAGGCCTAGTAAAATACGAGCAGTACTTC

clone_size: -
v_call: TRBV6-2/TRBV6-3
d_call: TRBD2
j_call: TRBJ2-1
cdr3_aa: CASSFSAGGHNEQFF
cdr3_nt: TGTGCCAGCAGTTTTTCGGCGGGAGGGCACAATGAGCAGTTCTTC

clone_size: -
v_call: TRBV10-3
d_call: TRBD2
j_call: TRBJ2-5
cdr3_aa: CAISRSGSRGYETQYF
cdr3_nt: TGTGCCATCAGCAGAAGCGGGAGCCGAGGGTACGAGACCCAGTACTTC

clone_size: -
v_call: TRBV20-1
d_call: -
j_call: TRBJ2-3
cdr3_aa: CSACPQLRGDTQYF
cdr3_nt: TGCAGTGCTTGCCCCCAACTTAGGGGGGATACGCAGTATTTT

clone_size: once
v_call: TRBV7-2
d_call: -
j_call: TRBJ1-5
cdr3_aa: CASSLLGGDEYSNQPQHF
cdr3_nt: TGTGCCAGCAGCTTACTTGGCGGGGATGAATATAGCAATCAGCCCCAGCATTTT

clone_size: few
v_call: TRBV3-1
d_call: TRBD1
j_call: TRBJ1-6
cdr3_aa: CASSARQGDSPLHF
cdr3_nt: TGTGCCAGCAGCGCACGACAGGGTGATTCACCCCTCCACTTT

clone_size: -
v_call: TRBV27
d_call: -
j_call: TRBJ2-5
cdr3_aa: CASSPLSGETQYF
cdr3_nt: TGTGCCAGCAGTCCACTTTCGGGAGAGACCCAGTACTTC

clone_size: few
v_call: TRBV3-1
d_call: -
j_call: TRBJ2-6
cdr3_aa: CASSQYANSGANVLTF
cdr3_nt: TGTGCCAGCAGCCAGTACGCGAACTCTGGGGCCAACGTCCTGACTTTC

clone_size: -
v_call: TRBV18
d_call: -
j_call: TRBJ2-1
cdr3_aa: CASSPPSSSNEQFF
cdr3_nt: TGTGCCAGCTCACCACCGTCTAGTTCTAATGAGCAGTTCTTC

clone_size: -
v_call: TRBV10-3
d_call: -
j_call: TRBJ2-7
cdr3_aa: CAIGQDRTYEQYF
cdr3_nt: TGTGCCATCGGTCAGGACAGAACCTACGAGCAGTACTTC

clone_size: many
v_call: TRBV12-3/TRBV12-4
d_call: TRBD1
j_call: TRBJ1-2
cdr3_aa: CASSSDRGYGYTF
cdr3_nt: TGTGCCAGCAGTTCTGACAGGGGCTATGGCTACACCTTC

clone_size: -
v_call: TRBV5-1
d_call: TRBD1
j_call: TRBJ2-1
cdr3_aa: CASSLWGTGNEQFF
cdr3_nt: TGCGCCAGCAGCTTGTGGGGGACAGGGAATGAGCAGTTCTTC

clone_size: few
v_call: TRBV5-1
d_call: TRBD1
j_call: TRBJ1-4
cdr3_aa: CASSLDGTANEKLFF
cdr3_nt: TGCGCCAGCAGCTTGGACGGGACAGCTAATGAAAAACTGTTTTTT

clone_size: -
v_call: TRBV5-6
d_call: -
j_call: TRBJ2-7
cdr3_aa: CASSASTGAYEQYF
cdr3_nt: TGTGCCAGCAGCGCTAGTACGGGGGCCTACGAGCAGTACTTC

clone_size: once
v_call: TRBV20-1
d_call: -
j_call: TRBJ1-2
cdr3_aa: CSARRDIYGYTF
cdr3_nt: TGCAGTGCTAGGCGGGACATCTATGGCTACACCTTC

clone_size: -
v_call: TRBV20-1
d_call: -
j_call: TRBJ2-5
cdr3_aa: CSARAETQTQETQYF
cdr3_nt: TGCAGTGCTAGAGCCGAGACTCAGACGCAAGAGACCCAGTACTTC

clone_size: few
v_call: TRBV29-1
d_call: -
j_call: TRBJ2-1
cdr3_aa: CSVNRLSSYNEQFF
cdr3_nt: TGCAGCGTCAACAGGTTGAGCTCCTACAATGAGCAGTTCTTC

clone_size: once
v_call: TRBV28
d_call: -
j_call: TRBJ1-4
cdr3_aa: CASSLTRAKYEKLFF
cdr3_nt: TGTGCCAGCAGTTTAACGCGGGCGAAGTATGAAAAACTGTTTTTT

clone_size: -
v_call: TRBV28
d_call: TRBD2
j_call: TRBJ2-7
cdr3_aa: CASSGGRARNEQYF
cdr3_nt: TGTGCCAGCAGTGGGGGGAGGGCAAGGAATGAGCAGTACTTC

clone_size: -
v_call: TRBV4-2
d_call: -
j_call: TRBJ2-7
cdr3_aa: CASSQDTVEQYF
cdr3_nt: TGTGCCAGCAGCCAAGACACGGTTGAGCAGTACTTC

clone_size: -
v_call: TRBV25-1
d_call: TRBD2
j_call: TRBJ2-7
cdr3_aa: CASSELDSGTLYF
cdr3_nt: TGTGCCAGCAGTGAACTAGATAGCGGGACTCTGTACTTC

clone_size: few
v_call: TRBV29-1
d_call: -
j_call: TRBJ2-1
cdr3_aa: CSVELAASYNEQFF
cdr3_nt: TGCAGCGTTGAGTTAGCGGCCTCCTACAATGAGCAGTTCTTC

clone_size: few
v_call: TRBV7-3
d_call: TRBD2
j_call: TRBJ2-1
cdr3_aa: CASSLTALAGANEQFF
cdr3_nt: TGTGCCAGCAGCTTAACGGCCCTAGCGGGCGCGAATGAGCAGTTCTTC

clone_size: many
v_call: TRBV5-1
d_call: TRBD1
j_call: TRBJ2-1
cdr3_aa: CASSLGGQGGNEQFF
cdr3_nt: TGCGCCAGCAGCTTGGGTGGACAGGGGGGCAATGAGCAGTTCTTC

clone_size: -
v_call: TRBV28
d_call: -
j_call: TRBJ2-4
cdr3_aa: CASSIRPGDLTKNIQYF
cdr3_nt: TGTGCCAGCAGTATCAGACCGGGTGACTTGACCAAAAACATTCAGTACTTC

clone_size: few
v_call: TRBV2
d_call: TRBD2
j_call: TRBJ2-7
cdr3_aa: CASSGGRSYEQYF
cdr3_nt: TGTGCCAGCAGTGGCGGGAGGAGTTACGAGCAGTACTTC

clone_size: many
v_call: TRBV20-1
d_call: TRBD1
j_call: TRBJ1-1
cdr3_aa: CSARDLLLGTGVSGAFF
cdr3_nt: TGCAGTGCTAGAGATCTTCTGTTGGGGACAGGGGTTTCTGGAGCTTTCTTT

clone_size: -
v_call: TRBV4-2
d_call: TRBD1
j_call: TRBJ1-4
cdr3_aa: CASSRDRGDTEKLFF
cdr3_nt: TGTGCCAGCAGCCGAGACAGGGGAGATACGGAAAAACTGTTTTTT

clone_size: few
v_call: TRBV3-1
d_call: -
j_call: TRBJ2-4
cdr3_aa: CASSQDRGRLDIQYF
cdr3_nt: TGTGCCAGCAGCCAAGACCGGGGCCGCTTGGACATTCAGTACTTC

clone_size: many
v_call: TRBV4-3
d_call: -
j_call: TRBJ2-3
cdr3_aa: CASSVQTGSDTQYF
cdr3_nt: TGCGCCAGCAGCGTCCAAACGGGGTCAGATACGCAGTATTTT

clone_size: few
v_call: TRBV20-1
d_call: -
j_call: TRBJ2-1
cdr3_aa: CSARSGAGGKQFF
cdr3_nt: TGCAGTGCTAGATCTGGGGCGGGCGGCAAGCAGTTCTTC

clone_size: -
v_call: TRBV28
d_call: -
j_call: TRBJ2-6
cdr3_aa: CASRGTGAGANVLTF
cdr3_nt: TGTGCCAGCAGGGGGACGGGGGCTGGGGCCAACGTCCTGACTTTC

clone_size: -
v_call: TRBV29-1
d_call: -
j_call: TRBJ2-7
cdr3_aa: CSVGIAGHPYEQYF
cdr3_nt: TGCAGCGTTGGTATTGCAGGGCACCCCTACGAGCAGTACTTC

clone_size: few
v_call: TRBV12-3/TRBV12-4
d_call: TRBD2
j_call: TRBJ2-3
cdr3_aa: CASGIAGAADTQYF
cdr3_nt: TGTGCCTCGGGGATAGCGGGAGCGGCGGATACGCAGTATTTT

clone_size: few
v_call: TRBV27
d_call: TRBD1
j_call: TRBJ2-6
cdr3_aa: CASSRRDRGSSGANVLTF
cdr3_nt: TGTGCCAGCAGTCGCCGGGACAGGGGTTCCTCTGGGGCCAACGTCCTGACTTTC

clone_size: many
v_call: TRBV11-2
d_call: -
j_call: TRBJ1-4
cdr3_aa: CASSSTGFGNEKLFF
cdr3_nt: TGTGCCAGCAGCTCAACAGGGTTCGGGAATGAAAAACTGTTTTTT

clone_size: -
v_call: TRBV28
d_call: -
j_call: TRBJ1-5
cdr3_aa: CASSVRGQPQHF
cdr3_nt: TGTGCCAGCAGTGTCCGGGGTCAGCCCCAGCATTTT

clone_size: -
v_call: TRBV7-3
d_call: -
j_call: TRBJ2-4
cdr3_aa: CASSLAGRDIQYF
cdr3_nt: TGTGCCAGCAGCTTAGCCGGCAGGGACATTCAGTACTTC

clone_size: many
v_call: TRBV7-2
d_call: -
j_call: TRBJ2-7
cdr3_aa: CASSKRRVYEQYF
cdr3_nt: TGTGCCAGCAGTAAGCGCCGGGTCTACGAGCAGTACTTC

clone_size: -
v_call: TRBV10-3
d_call: -
j_call: TRBJ2-7
cdr3_aa: CAIRQSYEQYF
cdr3_nt: TGTGCCATCAGACAGTCCTACGAGCAGTACTTC

clone_size: -
v_call: TRBV28
d_call: -
j_call: TRBJ2-4
cdr3_aa: CASSPEWGASAKNIQYF
cdr3_nt: TGTGCCAGCAGTCCAGAGTGGGGGGCCTCAGCCAAAAACATTCAGTACTTC

clone_size: -
v_call: TRBV7-9
d_call: -
j_call: TRBJ1-2
cdr3_aa: CASSLGDHYGYTF
cdr3_nt: TGTGCCAGCAGCTTAGGGGATCACTATGGCTACACCTTC

clone_size: -
v_call: TRBV6-2/TRBV6-3
d_call: -
j_call: TRBJ2-4
cdr3_aa: CASCELGYDIQYF
cdr3_nt: TGTGCCAGCTGCGAGCTGGGGTATGACATTCAGTACTTC

clone_size: -
v_call: TRBV6-6
d_call: -
j_call: TRBJ1-4
cdr3_aa: CATIRGTNEKLFF
cdr3_nt: TGTGCCACCATCAGGGGAACTAATGAAAAACTGTTTTTT

clone_size: few
v_call: TRBV7-8
d_call: -
j_call: TRBJ2-5
cdr3_aa: CASTVGGVQETQYF
cdr3_nt: TGTGCCAGCACTGTGGGGGGAGTCCAAGAGACCCAGTACTTC

clone_size: -
v_call: TRBV2
d_call: -
j_call: TRBJ2-5
cdr3_aa: CASQGFQETQYF
cdr3_nt: TGTGCCAGCCAGGGGTTCCAAGAGACCCAGTACTTC

clone_size: few
v_call: TRBV7-2
d_call: -
j_call: TRBJ2-7
cdr3_aa: CASSRKQSLEFYEQYF
cdr3_nt: TGTGCCAGCAGCCGAAAACAGTCTCTCGAATTCTACGAGCAGTACTTC

clone_size: once
v_call: TRBV24-1
d_call: -
j_call: TRBJ1-2
cdr3_aa: CATSDFPGSRFGYTF
cdr3_nt: TGTGCCACCAGCGATTTCCCAGGGAGTCGTTTTGGCTACACCTTC

clone_size: -
v_call: TRBV29-1
d_call: TRBD2
j_call: TRBJ2-1
cdr3_aa: CSVVGLAGKRYNEQFF
cdr3_nt: TGCAGCGTTGTGGGACTAGCGGGAAAAAGGTACAATGAGCAGTTCTTC

clone_size: -
v_call: TRBV2
d_call: -
j_call: TRBJ1-1
cdr3_aa: CASSGPGKGTEAFF
cdr3_nt: TGTGCCAGCAGTGGGCCCGGTAAGGGCACTGAAGCTTTCTTT

clone_size: -
v_call: TRBV7-2
d_call: TRBD1
j_call: TRBJ1-2
cdr3_aa: CASSLGGQGARGYTF
cdr3_nt: TGTGCCAGCAGCTTAGGGGGGCAGGGGGCGCGTGGCTACACCTTC

clone_size: -
v_call: TRBV6-2/TRBV6-3
d_call: -
j_call: TRBJ2-1
cdr3_aa: CASSYSSGTGANEQFF
cdr3_nt: TGTGCCAGCAGTTACTCGAGCGGGACAGGTGCCAATGAGCAGTTCTTC

clone_size: many
v_call: TRBV20-1
d_call: TRBD1
j_call: TRBJ1-2
cdr3_aa: CSASAGGNYGYTF
cdr3_nt: TGCAGTGCGAGCGCAGGGGGGAATTATGGCTACACCTTC

clone_size: -
v_call: TRBV29-1
d_call: -
j_call: TRBJ2-3
cdr3_aa: CSVGVILTDTQYF
cdr3_nt: TGCAGCGTTGGAGTCATCCTCACAGATACGCAGTATTTT